This T cell receptor (beta chain) was captured by sequencing in a study of T-cell reconstitution after alpha-beta-depleted transplantation in children. This sample's TCRbeta library carried unique molecular identifier barcodes. TCRdb reprocessed the PCR reads with MiXCR, giving one entry per CDR3 protein. The top ten clones hold 2% to 3% of a sample with 500,000 to 600,000 distinct CDR3 sequences, about 30% of them seen once. The CDR3 is 15 amino acids. V was shortened by 8 bases and J by 0 bases, with 13 bases between the two germline ends. The sample in question was PBMCs from the stem cell graft donor, obtained from the stem cell graft. This chain uses TRBV12-3 or TRBV12-4 with TRBJ1-4, with TRBD1 as a possible D gene (5 bases). The receptor was derived from a human donor who donated a stem cell graft to a child with aplastic anemia. The CDR3 DNA follows: TGTGCCAGCGGGGAGGGGTCATCAACTAATGAAAAACTGTTTTTT. This gives the protein CASGEGSSTNEKLFF.